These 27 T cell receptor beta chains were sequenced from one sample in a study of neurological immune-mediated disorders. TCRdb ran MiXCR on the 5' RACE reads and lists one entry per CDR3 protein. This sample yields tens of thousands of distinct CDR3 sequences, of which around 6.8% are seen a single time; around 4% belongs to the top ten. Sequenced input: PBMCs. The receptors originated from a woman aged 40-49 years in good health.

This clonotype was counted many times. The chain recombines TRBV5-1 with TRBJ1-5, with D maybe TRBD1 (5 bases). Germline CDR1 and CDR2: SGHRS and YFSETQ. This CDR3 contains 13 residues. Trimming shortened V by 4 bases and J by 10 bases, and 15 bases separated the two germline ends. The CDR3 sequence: CASSIAGLEPQHF. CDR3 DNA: TGCGCCAGCAGCATAGCAGGGCTAGAACCCCAGCATTTT.

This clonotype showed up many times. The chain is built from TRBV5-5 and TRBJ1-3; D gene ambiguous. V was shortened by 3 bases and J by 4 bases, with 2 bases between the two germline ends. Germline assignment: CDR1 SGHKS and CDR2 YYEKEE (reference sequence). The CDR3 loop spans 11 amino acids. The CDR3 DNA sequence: TGTGCCAGCAGCTCCGGAAACACCATATATTTT. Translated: CASSSGNTIYF.

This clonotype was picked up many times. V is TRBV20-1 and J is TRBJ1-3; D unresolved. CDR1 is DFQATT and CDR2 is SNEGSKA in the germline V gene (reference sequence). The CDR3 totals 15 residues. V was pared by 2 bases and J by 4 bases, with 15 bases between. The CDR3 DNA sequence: TGCAGTGCTAGACTAAGAACAGACGGCGGAAACACCATATATTTT. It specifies CSARLRTDGGNTIYF.

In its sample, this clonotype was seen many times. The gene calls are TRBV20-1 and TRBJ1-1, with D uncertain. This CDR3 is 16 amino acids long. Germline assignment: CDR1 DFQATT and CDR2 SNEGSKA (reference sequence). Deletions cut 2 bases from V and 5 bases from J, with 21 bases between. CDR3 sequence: CSARPTFEGGRTEAFF. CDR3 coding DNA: TGCAGTGCTAGACCTACTTTTGAGGGAGGAAGAACTGAAGCTTTCTTT.

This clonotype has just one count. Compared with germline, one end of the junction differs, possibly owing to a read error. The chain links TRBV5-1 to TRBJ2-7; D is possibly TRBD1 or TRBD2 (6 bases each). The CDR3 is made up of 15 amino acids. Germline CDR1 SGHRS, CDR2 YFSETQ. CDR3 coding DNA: TGCGCCGGCAGCTTGTCGGGGGCCCTCCGAGGGGAGCAGTACTTC. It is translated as CAGSLSGALRGEQYF.

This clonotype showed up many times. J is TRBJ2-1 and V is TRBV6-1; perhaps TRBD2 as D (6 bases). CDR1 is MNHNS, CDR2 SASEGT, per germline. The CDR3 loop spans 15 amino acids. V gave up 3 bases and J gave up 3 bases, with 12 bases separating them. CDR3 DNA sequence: TGTGCCAGCAGTGAGGAACTAGCAAGCTACAATGAGCAGTTCTTC. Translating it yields CASSEELASYNEQFF.

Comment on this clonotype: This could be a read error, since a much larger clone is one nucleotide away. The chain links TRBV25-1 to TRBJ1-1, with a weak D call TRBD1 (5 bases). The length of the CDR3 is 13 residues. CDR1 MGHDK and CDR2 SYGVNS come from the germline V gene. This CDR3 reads CVSSGREDTEAFF. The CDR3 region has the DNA TGTGTCAGCAGTGGCAGGGAGGACACTGAAGCTTTCTTT.

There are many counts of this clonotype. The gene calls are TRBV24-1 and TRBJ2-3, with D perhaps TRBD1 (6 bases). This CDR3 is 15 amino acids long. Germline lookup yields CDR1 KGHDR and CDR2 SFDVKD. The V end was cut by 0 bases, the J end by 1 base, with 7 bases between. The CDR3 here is CATSDLQGRTDTQYF. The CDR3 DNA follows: TGTGCCACCAGTGATTTGCAGGGGCGCACAGATACGCAGTATTTT.

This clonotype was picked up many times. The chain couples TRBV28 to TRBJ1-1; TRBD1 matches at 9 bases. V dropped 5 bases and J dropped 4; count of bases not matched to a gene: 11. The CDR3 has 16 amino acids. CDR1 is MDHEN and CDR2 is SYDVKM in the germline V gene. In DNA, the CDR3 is TGTGCCAGCAGTCCGGGACAGGGCAGGTTCGGCACTGAAGCTTTCTTT. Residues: CASSPGQGRFGTEAFF.

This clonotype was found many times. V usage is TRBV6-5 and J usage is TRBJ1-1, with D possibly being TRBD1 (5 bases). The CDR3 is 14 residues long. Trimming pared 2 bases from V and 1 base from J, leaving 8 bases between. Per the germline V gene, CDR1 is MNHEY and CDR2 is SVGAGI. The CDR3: CASSYDRKNTEAFF. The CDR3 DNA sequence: TGTGCCAGCAGTTACGACAGAAAGAACACTGAAGCTTTCTTT.

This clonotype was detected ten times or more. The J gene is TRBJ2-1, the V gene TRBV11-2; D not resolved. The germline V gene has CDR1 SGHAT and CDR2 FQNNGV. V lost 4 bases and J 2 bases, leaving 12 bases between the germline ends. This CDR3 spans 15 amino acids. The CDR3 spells CASSYSTDPYNEQFF. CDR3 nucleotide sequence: TGTGCCAGCAGCTATAGCACGGATCCCTACAATGAGCAGTTCTTC.

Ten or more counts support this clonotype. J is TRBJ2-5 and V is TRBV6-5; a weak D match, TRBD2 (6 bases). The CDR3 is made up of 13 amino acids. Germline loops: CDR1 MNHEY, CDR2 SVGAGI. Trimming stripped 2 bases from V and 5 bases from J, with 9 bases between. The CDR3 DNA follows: TGTGCCAGCAGTTACGGGGGGAGGGAGACCCAGTACTTC. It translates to CASSYGGRETQYF.

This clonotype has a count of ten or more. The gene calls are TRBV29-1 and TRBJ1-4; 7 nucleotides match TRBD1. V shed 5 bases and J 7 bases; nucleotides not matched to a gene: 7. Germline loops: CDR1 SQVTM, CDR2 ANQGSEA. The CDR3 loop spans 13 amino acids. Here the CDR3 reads CSVMRGQSEKLFF. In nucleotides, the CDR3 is TGCAGCGTTATGAGGGGGCAAAGTGAAAAACTGTTTTTT.

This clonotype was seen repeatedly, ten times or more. The CDR3 nucleotides are TGTGCCAGCAGCCCCCCGGGCCGCACTGAAGCTTTCTTT. Its protein is CASSPPGRTEAFF. The rearrangement joins TRBV11-2 to TRBJ1-1; D remains unclear. Germline V gene data show CDR1 as SGHAT and CDR2 as FQNNGV. V was clipped by 5 bases and J by 4 bases, with 11 bases between them. There are 13 residues in the CDR3. Complete variable domain (other parts from reference TRBV11-2 and TRBJ1-1): EAGVAQSPRYKIIEKRQSVAFWCNPISGHATLYWYQQILGQGPKLLIQFQNNGVVDDSQLPKDRFSAERLKGVDSTLKIQPAKLEDSAVYLCASSPPGRTEAFFGQGTRLTVV.

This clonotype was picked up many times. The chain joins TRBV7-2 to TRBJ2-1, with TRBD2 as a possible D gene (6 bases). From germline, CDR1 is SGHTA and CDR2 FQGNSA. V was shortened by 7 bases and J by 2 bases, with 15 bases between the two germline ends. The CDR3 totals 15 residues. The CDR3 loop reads CASTLIAVPYNEQFF. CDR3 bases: TGTGCCAGCACCCTAATAGCGGTTCCCTACAATGAGCAGTTCTTC.

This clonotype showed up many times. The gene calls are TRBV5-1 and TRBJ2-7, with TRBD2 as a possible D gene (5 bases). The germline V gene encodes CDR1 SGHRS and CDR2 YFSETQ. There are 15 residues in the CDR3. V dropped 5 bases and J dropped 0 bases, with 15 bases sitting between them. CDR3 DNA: TGCGCCAGCAGTGCCGGCAGCGGAAGCTCCTACGAGCAGTACGTC. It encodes CASSAGSGSSYEQYV.

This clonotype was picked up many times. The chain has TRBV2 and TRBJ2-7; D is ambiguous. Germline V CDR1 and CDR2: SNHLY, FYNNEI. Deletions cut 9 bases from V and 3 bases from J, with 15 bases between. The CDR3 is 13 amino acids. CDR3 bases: TGTGCCAGTTACACATCAGTCTACTACGAGCAGTACTTC. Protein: CASYTSVYYEQYF.

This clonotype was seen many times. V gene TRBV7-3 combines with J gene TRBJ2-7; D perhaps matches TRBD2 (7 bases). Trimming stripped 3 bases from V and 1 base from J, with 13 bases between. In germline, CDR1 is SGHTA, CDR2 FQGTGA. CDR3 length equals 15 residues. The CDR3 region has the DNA TGTGCCAGCAGCTTTTTGGGGGGGCCGTCCTACGAGCAGTACTTC. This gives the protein CASSFLGGPSYEQYF.

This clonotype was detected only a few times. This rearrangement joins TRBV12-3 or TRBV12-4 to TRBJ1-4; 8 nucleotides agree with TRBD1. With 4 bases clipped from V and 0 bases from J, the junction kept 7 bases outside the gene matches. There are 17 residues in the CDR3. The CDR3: CASSSHGQGPTNEKLFF. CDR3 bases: TGTGCCAGCAGTTCTCATGGACAGGGACCAACTAATGAAAAACTGTTTTTT.

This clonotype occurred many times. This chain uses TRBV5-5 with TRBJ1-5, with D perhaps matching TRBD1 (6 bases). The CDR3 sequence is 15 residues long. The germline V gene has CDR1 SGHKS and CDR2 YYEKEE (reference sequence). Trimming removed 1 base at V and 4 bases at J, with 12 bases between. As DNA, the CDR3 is TGTGCCAGCAGCTTGCTGGCAGGGGAGAATCAGCCCCAGCATTTT. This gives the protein CASSLLAGENQPQHF.

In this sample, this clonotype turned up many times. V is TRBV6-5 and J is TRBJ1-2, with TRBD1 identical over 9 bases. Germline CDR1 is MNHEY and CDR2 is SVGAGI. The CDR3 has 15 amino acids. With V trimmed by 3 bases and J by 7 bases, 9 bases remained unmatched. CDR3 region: CASSYEQGARFGYTF. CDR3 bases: TGTGCCAGCAGTTATGAACAGGGGGCGAGGTTTGGCTACACCTTC.

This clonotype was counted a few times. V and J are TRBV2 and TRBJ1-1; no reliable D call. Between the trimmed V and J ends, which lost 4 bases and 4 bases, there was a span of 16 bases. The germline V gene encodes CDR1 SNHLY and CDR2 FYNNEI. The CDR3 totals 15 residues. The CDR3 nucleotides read TGTGCCAGCAGTGGGAAAAAACGATGGGGCACTGAAGCTTTCTTT. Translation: CASSGKKRWGTEAFF.

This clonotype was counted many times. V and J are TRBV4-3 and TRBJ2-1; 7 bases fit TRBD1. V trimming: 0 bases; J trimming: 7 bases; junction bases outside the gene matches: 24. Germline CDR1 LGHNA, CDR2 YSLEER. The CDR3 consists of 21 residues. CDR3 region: CASSQDVTPRVKGGRSNEQFF. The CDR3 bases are TGCGCCAGCAGCCAAGATGTTACCCCCAGAGTCAAAGGGGGCAGAAGTAATGAGCAGTTCTTC.

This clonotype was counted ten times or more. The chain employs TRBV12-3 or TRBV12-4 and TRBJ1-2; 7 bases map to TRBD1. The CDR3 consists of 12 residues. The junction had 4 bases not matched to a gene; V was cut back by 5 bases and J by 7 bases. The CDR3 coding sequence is TGTGCCAGCAGTGACAGGGAGAGTGGCTACACCTTC. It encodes CASSDRESGYTF.

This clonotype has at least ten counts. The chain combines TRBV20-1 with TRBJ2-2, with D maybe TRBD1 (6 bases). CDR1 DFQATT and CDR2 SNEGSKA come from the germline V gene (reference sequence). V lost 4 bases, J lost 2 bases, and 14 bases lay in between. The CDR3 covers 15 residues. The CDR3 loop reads CSANNRVSNTGELFF. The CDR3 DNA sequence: TGCAGTGCTAATAACAGGGTATCAAACACCGGGGAGCTGTTTTTT.

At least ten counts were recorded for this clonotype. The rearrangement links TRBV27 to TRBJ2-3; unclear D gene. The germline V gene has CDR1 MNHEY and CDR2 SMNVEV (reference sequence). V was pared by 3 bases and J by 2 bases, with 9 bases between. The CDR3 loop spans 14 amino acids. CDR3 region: CASSFPTFTDTQYF. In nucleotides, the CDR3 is TGTGCCAGCAGTTTCCCGACTTTCACAGATACGCAGTATTTT.

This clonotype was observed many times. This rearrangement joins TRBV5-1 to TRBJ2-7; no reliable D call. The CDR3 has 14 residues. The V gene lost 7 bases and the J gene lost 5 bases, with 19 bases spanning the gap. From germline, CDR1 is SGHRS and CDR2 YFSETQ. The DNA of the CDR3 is TGCGCCAGCGCAACCGAATTAGAATTCGACGAGCAGTACGTC. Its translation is CASATELEFDEQYV.